The present T cell receptor (beta chain) was sequenced within a study of cytomegalovirus exposure and HLA in healthy donors (dated by TCRdb to 2017 to 2019). For the wider study: According to an earlier analysis of several hundred of the donors, about 179 million T cells yielded 117 million unique TCR beta sequences and about 300 Gb of sequence data. Roughly five DR-DQ haplotypes were handled as single units for association and clustering because linkage in the cohort was strong. Rather than drawing on any new phenotypic data, the later analysis identified candidate immune exposures from TCR beta sequences and the way those sequences occurred across donors. The study profiled the T cell repertoires of hundreds of subjects by immunosequencing and related them to cytomegalovirus serostatus. Across approximately 400 genotyped donors of the cohort, an average of roughly 250,000 unique TCR beta nucleotide sequences per donor were sequenced, and 15% to 20% of those sequences were non-productive. The study was designed to test whether signatures of past pathogen exposure could be identified by cataloging public T cell receptors. Roughly 300 gigabases of sequencing data and 75 million to 85 million unique TCR sequences made up an early release that covered approximately 620 HLA-typed donors. All discovery cohort repertoires had been generated using a single sequencing platform. To study patterns of TCR occurrence, a later analysis re-analyzed previously published TCR beta repertoires from around 660 donors and added high-resolution HLA genotyping. Class I and class II HLA loci were covered by the typing at four-digit resolution. In an earlier analysis of roughly 540 of the donors, high-throughput TCR beta sequencing was used to judge whether each TCR beta V gene segment behaved as functional or pseudogenic. In a later genetic analysis, genome-wide SNP genotypes for about 55% of the roughly 700 donors were used, and that subset was treated as a discovery cohort. To predict cytomegalovirus infection status, the study brought together high-throughput TCR immunosequencing, statistical association of individual TCRs with disease status, and machine learning. The number of typed donors differed by locus: roughly 620-630 for A, B, C, DRB1 and DQB1; 500 to 550 for DQA1; some 610 for DPA1; and some 430 for DPB1. Donor age, sex, ethnicity and CMV serostatus were compiled alongside the repertoire data. Of the roughly 410 genotyped donors, 65% to 90% were placed in the genetic ancestry cluster associated with self-reported Caucasian donors. Besides the first cohort of around 700 subjects, a separate validation cohort made up of 120 or so different subjects was used.

The library was obtained by the immunoSEQ multiplex PCR assay. A mixture of 60 forward primers for TCR Vbeta segments and 13 reverse primers for TCR Jbeta segments was used in the multiplex PCR. The CDR3 region of rearranged TCR beta genes was amplified from genomic DNA by a multiplex PCR assay. The Illumina HiSeq System was used to sequence the amplified TCR beta libraries as 87-base-pair reads. The paper's data handling went like this. Across the 640 or so repertoires, a later analysis counted 60 million to 90 million unique TCR beta chains, 9.5 million to 12 million of which were shared by at least two donors. Raw reads were error-corrected and collapsed into unique sequences with a nearest-neighbor algorithm that merged closely related sequences to remove PCR and sequencing errors. V, D and J gene segments were assigned by aligning CDR3 sequences to IMGT reference sequences. For a sequence to be retained, at least a six-nucleotide match to both a V gene segment and a J gene segment was required. A rearrangement counted as productive if the CDR3 had no stop codons and remained in frame with V and J, and every other rearrangement counted as non-productive. CDR3 was defined according to IMGT convention as the region running from the second conserved V-encoded cysteine to the conserved J-encoded phenylalanine. In an earlier analysis of 587 of the donors, sequences lacking an unambiguous match to a single V gene segment were excluded. In an earlier analysis of a few hundred of the donors, V segments were called functional above 56.7% productive rearrangements and were called segregating when the between-donor standard deviation exceeded 5%. A statistical classification framework was built to diagnose cytomegalovirus status from the catalog of TCR beta chain sequences. In a later analysis, V and J genes were assigned by comparing TCR nucleotide sequences against IMGT/GENE-DB human TR gene sequences. A later analysis assigned CDR3 sequences and most-parsimonious VDJ recombination scenarios with the TCRdist pipeline. In a later analysis, each TCR beta chain was defined by its CDR3 amino acid sequence together with its V-gene family, and reads without a unique V-gene family were excluded. As a way to deal with suspected cross-contamination and a sequencing artifact, a later analysis dropped under 600 nucleotide sequences that were highly shared and had low generation probability. A later analysis calculated a clonal expansion index for each public chain from normalized within-repertoire ranks of inferred template counts. In a later analysis, generation probabilities were computed with a VDJ recombination model fitted to out-of-frame rearrangements, and the resulting probabilities were checked against IGoR. A later analysis scored TCR-TCR, TCR-HLA and TCR-CMV co-occurrence with hypergeometric tests, applying a repertoire-size bias correction to TCR pairs. In a later analysis, false discovery rates were estimated by permuting HLA or CMV assignments 20 times. In a later analysis, co-occurring TCRs were grouped using DBSCAN, and TCRdist sequence similarity was added for clustering within HLA-allele-positive subsets. Repertoires with fewer than 30,000 or more than 120,000 public chains, plus five repertoires with anomalous nucleotide sharing, were excluded from co-occurrence clustering. The table was pulled from immuneACCESS by TCRdb, which kept in-frame rearrangements only. Such tables lose some clones; where checked, under half of the loss comes from unresolved V genes, and the rest has no known cause. V and J calls and clone size are given by that table; D and trimming were obtained from the DNA. The sample records 130,000 or so clones, 73% of which are singletons. Jointly, the top ten make up about 2.1% of the sample.

In total, more than 500 healthy bone marrow donors made up the cohort. At the time of sampling, every cohort member was nominally healthy, though immune exposures that went unrecorded were likely present. The donor tested CMV seropositive, placing the donor among the 289 seropositive members of the cohort. A peripheral blood sample was provided by each donor, and peripheral blood mononuclear cells were used for TCR beta sequencing. Genomic DNA extraction from the blood cell samples was performed with the Qiagen DNeasy Blood Extraction Kit. The CDR3 sequence holds 14 residues, the cysteine and phenylalanine included. Kept here is only the CDR3 DNA, which spans 42 bases and is read in frame from base 1. Deletion took 5 bases off V and 2 bases off J, with a span of 13 bases between the germline ends. The germline V gene (reference sequence) sets CDR1 to SEHNR and CDR2 to FQNEAQ. On this clone itself: Its antigen is still unknown. One base away there is no much larger clone; base qualities are not given.

The full study reports these points: The earlier analysis of some 560 of the donors excluded roughly 17 rarely observed V segments, including chromosome 9 orphons, because counts were too low. HLA typing was unavailable for some donors at each locus, so association tests used only the typed subset. A later analysis found that most CMV-associated TCR beta chains appeared HLA-restricted, with HLA associations seemingly driven largely by CMV exposure. According to a later analysis, TCR association rates differed among HLA loci, with DRB1 alleles showing the most associated TCRs and HLA-C alleles showing the fewest. A cluster of highly shared sequence variants was judged likely to be a technical artifact of the sequencing pipeline. According to the authors, the approach could potentially be generalized to other disease states and immunological phenotypes. A further reported finding was that TCR beta sequences accurately predicted the HLA-A and HLA-B alleles for most subjects in the first cohort. Sequencing depth was assumed to be roughly uniform across donors in the presence/absence analyses, though that assumption may not hold. In an earlier analysis of roughly 560 of the donors, most TCR beta V segments were observed in productive rearrangements about 87% or about 30% of the time, broadly matching IMGT annotations. This cohort had only TCR beta chains sequenced, and the lack of alpha or paired-chain data limited which features could be detected. Compared with equally common non-associated chains, HLA-associated TCR beta chains in a later analysis were more clonally expanded and had lower generation probabilities. Assigning TCR associations to individual alleles was difficult when HLA alleles, especially DR and DQ, strongly co-occurred. The study listed 150 to 200 TCR beta chains as associated with cytomegalovirus. In vitro tests confirmed that a few of the cytomegalovirus-associated TCR beta chains recognize cytomegalovirus antigens. Some IMGT-functional V segments, including TRBV6-2 and TRBV6-3, could not be told apart with the 87-base-pair reads, so those segments were excluded. In both the original and validation cohorts, the classifier was reported to diagnose cytomegalovirus status with high specificity and sensitivity. A later genetic analysis associated a missense DCLRE1C variant with V-gene and J-gene trimming of TCR beta chains, and an independent cohort replicated the association. A later analysis associated 16,951 TCR beta sequences with specific HLA alleles at a false discovery rate of 0.05. The only immune exposure information available for the cohort was CMV serostatus. A later analysis reported that several top co-occurrence clusters appeared linked to parvovirus B19, influenza, CMV and Epstein-Barr virus. Correlated functional status among segregating V segments might reflect linkage disequilibrium, but an unknown experimental factor could not be ruled out. In a later genetic analysis, fewer N-insertions in productive TCRs were reported among donors in an Asian-associated ancestry cluster than the 666-donor mean. While some public TCRs were present in many individuals, most TCR sequences turned up only very rarely across donors.

This TCR was recovered from a middle-aged woman in good health and CMV-seropositive. Here the chain combines TRBV7-9 and TRBJ2-7; TRBD2 might be the D gene, on 5 matching bases. The sequenced sample consisted of PBMCs. The DNA is as follows: TGTGCCAGCAGCGACCGGACGGGAACCTACGAGCAGTACTTC. Translated, this is CASSDRTGTYEQYF.